The rows below give T cell receptor beta chains drawn from one sample of a study of blood T cell repertoires in COVID-19. TCRdb's table, derived via immunoSEQ multiplex PCR, lists solely in-frame clones and lacks some. The repertoire holds just over 350,000 clones, more than 85% seen once, with around 3% in the top ten. Specimen: PBMCs or T cells enriched from blood (not recorded which). These receptors were obtained from a woman younger than 45 who had recovered from COVID-19. CDR3s include the opening cysteine and the closing phenylalanine or tryptophan. D genes are given only for firm matches. Clone sizes are given selectively: once, few, many, or a class where the clone is expanded.

j_call | clone_size | d_call | v_call | cdr3_aa | cdr3_nt
TRBJ2-1 | - | - | TRBV5-1 | CASSRDPGHSYNEQFF | TGCGCCAGCAGCAGGGACCCGGGACACTCCTACAATGAGCAGTTCTTC
TRBJ2-2 | - | - | TRBV5-4 | CASSLSDTGELFF | TGTGCCAGCAGCTTGTCTGACACCGGGGAGCTGTTTTTT
TRBJ1-3 | few | - | TRBV9 | CASSVSGGNTIYF | TGTGCCAGCAGCGTATCAGGGGGAAACACCATATATTTT
TRBJ1-6 | - | - | TRBV5-1 | CASSLEAGAYHSPLHF | TGCGCCAGCAGCTTGGAAGCAGGGGCCTATCATTCACCCCTCCACTTT
TRBJ2-7 | few | TRBD2 | TRBV28 | CASCPLWAGGSYEQYF | TGTGCCAGCTGCCCTTTATGGGCGGGAGGCTCCTACGAGCAGTACTTC
TRBJ1-1 | - | - | TRBV21-1 | CASSEQGTEAFF | TGTGCCAGCAGCGAACAGGGTACTGAAGCTTTCTTT
TRBJ2-1 | - | - | TRBV6-5 | CASTTSYNEQFF | TGTGCCAGCACTACCTCCTACAATGAGCAGTTCTTC
TRBJ1-5 | - | TRBD1 | TRBV2 | CASSEEGRGTQPQHF | TGTGCCAGCAGTGAAGAGGGCAGGGGGACCCAGCCCCAGCATTTT
TRBJ1-3 | - | - | TRBV3-1/TRBV3-2 | CASSQYNGNTIYF | TGTGCCAGCAGCCAGTATAATGGAAACACCATATATTTT
TRBJ2-3 | - | - | TRBV18 | CASSPSGTDTQYF | TGTGCCAGCTCACCGTCAGGAACAGATACGCAGTATTTT
TRBJ1-4 | - | - | TRBV21-1 | CASSKVGRGGVLTNEKLFF | TGTGCCAGCAGCAAAGTTGGGAGAGGGGGCGTTTTAACTAATGAAAAACTGTTTTTT
TRBJ2-2 | - | - | TRBV27 | CASSLGVGAGDTGELFF | TGTGCCAGCAGTTTAGGTGTGGGGGCCGGGGACACCGGGGAGCTGTTTTTT
TRBJ2-7 | - | - | TRBV5-1 | CASSPGHMASYEQYF | TGCGCCAGCAGCCCAGGACACATGGCAAGCTACGAGCAGTACTTC
TRBJ1-1 | - | TRBD1 | TRBV28 | CASRLQGAGNTEAFF | TGTGCCAGCAGGTTACAGGGGGCAGGGAACACTGAAGCTTTCTTT
TRBJ2-5 | - | - | TRBV6-6 | CASRTPQETQYF | TGTGCCAGCAGGACTCCCCAAGAGACCCAGTACTTC
TRBJ1-5 | - | - | TRBV30 | CAWSVEGSQPQHF | TGTGCCTGGAGTGTAGAGGGTTCTCAGCCCCAGCATTTT
TRBJ1-5 | - | TRBD1 | TRBV18 | CASSLGTASNQPQHF | TGTGCCAGCTCACTCGGGACAGCTAGCAATCAGCCCCAGCATTTT
TRBJ2-1 | - | TRBD2 | TRBV9 | CASANLAGGPNEQFF | TGTGCCAGCGCCAATCTAGCGGGAGGGCCGAATGAGCAGTTCTTC
TRBJ1-1 | - | TRBD1 | TRBV20-1 | CSASGGVAFF | TGCAGTGCTTCAGGGGGCGTAGCTTTCTTT
TRBJ1-5 | - | TRBD1 | TRBV6-5 | CASTRGLGQPQHF | TGTGCCAGCACGAGGGGGCTCGGTCAGCCCCAGCATTTT
TRBJ1-2 | - | - | TRBV4-1 | CASSQDGWGYTF | TGCGCCAGCAGCCAAGATGGCTGGGGCTACACCTTC
TRBJ1-5 | - | - | TRBV5-6 | CASSGGGDQPQHF | TGTGCCAGCAGCGGCGGGGGCGATCAGCCCCAGCATTTT
TRBJ1-5 | - | - | TRBV6-1 | CASSESAKNQPQHF | TGTGCCAGCAGTGAAAGCGCAAAAAATCAGCCCCAGCATTTT
TRBJ2-7 | - | - | TRBV5-1 | CASSTTPFTGISSYEQYF | TGCGCCAGCAGCACTACTCCCTTTACAGGGATAAGCTCCTACGAGCAGTACTTC
TRBJ1-2 | - | - | TRBV6-1 | CASSEEANYGYTF | TGTGCCAGCAGTGAAGAAGCCAACTATGGCTACACCTTC
TRBJ2-1 | - | TRBD1 | TRBV7-9 | CASSLDRLIYNEQFF | TGTGCCAGCAGCTTGGACAGGCTCATATACAATGAGCAGTTCTTC
TRBJ1-5 | - | - | TRBV19 | CASSWSTNQPQHF | TGTGCCAGTAGTTGGAGCACGAATCAGCCCCAGCATTTT
TRBJ2-3 | - | TRBD2 | TRBV6-5 | CASRPGLATDTQYF | TGTGCCAGCAGACCTGGACTAGCCACAGATACGCAGTATTTT
TRBJ2-1 | few | - | TRBV7-9 | CASSFGGAEQFF | TGTGCCAGCAGCTTCGGGGGAGCTGAGCAGTTCTTC
TRBJ1-2 | - | - | TRBV6-1 | CASSETTAFYGYTF | TGTGCCAGCAGTGAAACGACAGCTTTCTATGGCTACACCTTC
TRBJ1-2 | - | - | TRBV5-4 | CASSSLGRGSGGYTF | TGTGCCAGCAGTTCCCTTGGGAGGGGGTCCGGAGGCTACACCTTC
TRBJ1-1 | - | TRBD1 | TRBV2 | CASSGFGQGRTEAFF | TGTGCCAGCAGTGGGTTTGGACAGGGTAGAACTGAAGCTTTCTTT
TRBJ1-2 | - | TRBD1 | TRBV28 | CASSTRGQGARGYTF | TGTGCCAGCAGTACCCGCGGACAGGGGGCGAGGGGCTACACCTTC
TRBJ2-1 | once | TRBD1 | TRBV19 | CASSSGQAGDEQFF | TGTGCCAGTAGTAGTGGACAGGCTGGGGATGAGCAGTTCTTC
TRBJ2-2 | - | TRBD1 | TRBV28 | CASRIQGANTGELFF | TGTGCCAGCAGAATCCAGGGGGCGAACACCGGGGAGCTGTTTTTT
TRBJ2-7 | once | TRBD2 | TRBV7-9 | CASSPPSRGVYEQYF | TGTGCCAGCAGCCCCCCCTCGCGGGGGGTCTACGAGCAGTACTTC
TRBJ1-1 | - | - | TRBV5-6 | CASSRRDTEAFF | TGTGCCAGCAGCCGGAGAGACACTGAAGCTTTCTTT
TRBJ1-5 | - | - | TRBV3-1/TRBV3-2 | CASSRSTGNQPQHF | TGTGCCAGCAGCCGATCGACAGGCAATCAGCCCCAGCATTTT
TRBJ1-6 | - | - | TRBV7-9 | CASSKQEGSPLHF | TGTGCCAGCTCTAAACAAGAGGGTTCACCCCTCCACTTT
TRBJ2-3 | - | - | TRBV5-1 | CASSYSDRYTDTQYF | TGCGCCAGCAGCTATTCCGACAGATACACAGATACGCAGTATTTT
TRBJ1-1 | - | TRBD1 | TRBV19 | CASTPRTGGGRNTEAFF | TGTGCCAGTACCCCGCGGACAGGGGGCGGTAGGAACACTGAAGCTTTCTTT
TRBJ2-3 | - | - | TRBV28 | CASSSAGATDTQYF | TGTGCCAGCAGTTCCGCAGGGGCCACAGATACGCAGTATTTT
TRBJ2-7 | - | - | TRBV7-6 | CASSLAMEYEQYF | TGTGCCAGCAGCTTAGCTATGGAGTACGAGCAGTACTTC
TRBJ2-1 | - | - | TRBV12-3/TRBV12-4 | CASSFGEYNEQFF | TGTGCCAGCAGTTTTGGGGAGTACAATGAGCAGTTCTTC
TRBJ1-2 | - | TRBD1 | TRBV3-1/TRBV3-2 | CASSQLDRSGYTF | TGTGCCAGCAGCCAACTGGACAGGTCTGGCTACACCTTC